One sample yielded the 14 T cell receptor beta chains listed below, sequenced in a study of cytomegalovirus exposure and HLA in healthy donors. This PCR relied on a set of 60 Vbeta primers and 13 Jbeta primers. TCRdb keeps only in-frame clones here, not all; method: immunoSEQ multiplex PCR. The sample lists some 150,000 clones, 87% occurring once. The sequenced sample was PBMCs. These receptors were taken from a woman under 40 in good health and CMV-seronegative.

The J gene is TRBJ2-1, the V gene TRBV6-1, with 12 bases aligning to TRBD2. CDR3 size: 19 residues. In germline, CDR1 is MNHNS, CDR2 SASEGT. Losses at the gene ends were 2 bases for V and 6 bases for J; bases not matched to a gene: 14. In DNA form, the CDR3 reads TGTGCCAGCAGTGAAAATGGACTCCTGACTAGCGGGAGAGGCAATGAGCAGTTCTTC. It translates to CASSENGLLTSGRGNEQFF.

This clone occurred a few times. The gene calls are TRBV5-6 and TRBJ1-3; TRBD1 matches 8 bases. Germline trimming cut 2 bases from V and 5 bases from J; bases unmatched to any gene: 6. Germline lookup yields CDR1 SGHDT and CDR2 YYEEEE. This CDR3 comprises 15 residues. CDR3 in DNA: TGTGCCAGCAGCTTAGCGGACAGGGTAAGAAACACCATATATTTT. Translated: CASSLADRVRNTIYF.

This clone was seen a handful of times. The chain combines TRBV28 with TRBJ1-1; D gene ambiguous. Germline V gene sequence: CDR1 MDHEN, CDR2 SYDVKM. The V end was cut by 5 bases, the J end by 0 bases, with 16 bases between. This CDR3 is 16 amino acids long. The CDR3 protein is CASSTETRYMNTEAFF. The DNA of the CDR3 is TGTGCCAGCAGTACGGAAACCAGGTATATGAACACTGAAGCTTTCTTT. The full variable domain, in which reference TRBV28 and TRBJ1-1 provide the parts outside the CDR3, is DVKVTQSSRYLVKRTGEKVFLECVQDMDHENMFWYRQDPGLGLRLIYFSYDVKMKEKGDIPEGYSVSREKKERFSLILESASTNQTSMYLCASSTETRYMNTEAFFGQGTRLTVV.

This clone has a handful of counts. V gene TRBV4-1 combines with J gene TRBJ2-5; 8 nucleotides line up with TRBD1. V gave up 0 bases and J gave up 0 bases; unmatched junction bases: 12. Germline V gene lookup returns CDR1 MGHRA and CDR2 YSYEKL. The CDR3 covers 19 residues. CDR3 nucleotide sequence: TGCGCCAGCAGCCAAGATTTGTCGTTTGGACAGGGATACCAAGAGACCCAGTACTTC. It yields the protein CASSQDLSFGQGYQETQYF.

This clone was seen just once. CDR3 sequence: CASTSPGLIANEQYF. CDR3 nucleotide sequence: TGTGCCAGCACTTCGCCGGGACTTATAGCTAACGAGCAGTACTTC. The V gene is TRBV5-4, the J gene TRBJ2-7; possibly TRBD2 for D (6 bases). The CDR3 totals 15 residues. The germline V gene encodes CDR1 SGHNT and CDR2 YYREEE (reference sequence). The V gene lost 6 bases and the J gene lost 5 bases, with 21 bases spanning the gap.

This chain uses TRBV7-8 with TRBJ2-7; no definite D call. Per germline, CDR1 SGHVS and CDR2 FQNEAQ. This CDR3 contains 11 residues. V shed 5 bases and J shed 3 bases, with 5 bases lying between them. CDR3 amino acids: CASSLIYEQYF. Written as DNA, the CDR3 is TGTGCCAGCAGCCTAATCTACGAGCAGTACTTC. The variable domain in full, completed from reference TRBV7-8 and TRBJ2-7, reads GAGVSQSPRYKVAKRGQDVALRCDPISGHVSLFWYQQALGQGPEFLTYFQNEAQLDKSGLPSDRFFAERPEGSVSTLKIQRTQQEDSAVYLCASSLIYEQYFGPGTRLTVT.

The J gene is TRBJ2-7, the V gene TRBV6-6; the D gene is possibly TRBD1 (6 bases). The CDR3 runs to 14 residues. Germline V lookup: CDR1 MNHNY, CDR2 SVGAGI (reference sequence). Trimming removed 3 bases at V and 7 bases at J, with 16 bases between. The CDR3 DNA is TGTGCCAGCAGTTATGGTACAGGGAGAAGGGAGCAGTACTTC. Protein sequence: CASSYGTGRREQYF.

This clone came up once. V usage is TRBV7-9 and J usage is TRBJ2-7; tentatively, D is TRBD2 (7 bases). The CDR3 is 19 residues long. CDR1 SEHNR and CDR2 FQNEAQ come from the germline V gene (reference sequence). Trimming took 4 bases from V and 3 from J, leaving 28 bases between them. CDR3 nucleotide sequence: TGTGCCAGCAGCTCTCCGACAGGCTACCGGGACTACCAGGGCTACGAGCAGTACTTC. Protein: CASSSPTGYRDYQGYEQYF.

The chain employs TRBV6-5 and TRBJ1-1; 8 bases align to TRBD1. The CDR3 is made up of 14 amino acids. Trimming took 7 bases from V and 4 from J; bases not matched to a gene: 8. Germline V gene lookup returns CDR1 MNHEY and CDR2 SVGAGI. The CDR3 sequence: CASTSIQGGTEAFF. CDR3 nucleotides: TGTGCCAGCACCTCAATACAGGGGGGCACTGAAGCTTTCTTT.

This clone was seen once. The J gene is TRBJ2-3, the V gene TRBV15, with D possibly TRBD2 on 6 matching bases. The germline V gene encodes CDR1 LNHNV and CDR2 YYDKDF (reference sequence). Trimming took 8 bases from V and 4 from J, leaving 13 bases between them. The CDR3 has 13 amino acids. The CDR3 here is CATEEGGADTQYF. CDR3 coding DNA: TGTGCCACCGAGGAGGGCGGGGCAGATACGCAGTATTTT.

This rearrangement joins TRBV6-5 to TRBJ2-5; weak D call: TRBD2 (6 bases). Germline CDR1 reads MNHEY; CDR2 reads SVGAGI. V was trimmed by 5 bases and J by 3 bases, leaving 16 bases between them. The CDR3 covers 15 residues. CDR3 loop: CASSKRTRLEETQYF. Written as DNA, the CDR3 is TGTGCCAGCAGTAAACGAACAAGACTAGAAGAGACCCAGTACTTC.

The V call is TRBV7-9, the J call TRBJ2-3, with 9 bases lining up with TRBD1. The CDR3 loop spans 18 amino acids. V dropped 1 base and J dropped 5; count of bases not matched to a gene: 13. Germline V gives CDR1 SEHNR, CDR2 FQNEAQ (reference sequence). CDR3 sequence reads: CASSLGPTHTGGGDTQYF. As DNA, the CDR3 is TGTGCCAGCAGCTTAGGACCCACTCATACAGGGGGCGGAGATACGCAGTATTTT.

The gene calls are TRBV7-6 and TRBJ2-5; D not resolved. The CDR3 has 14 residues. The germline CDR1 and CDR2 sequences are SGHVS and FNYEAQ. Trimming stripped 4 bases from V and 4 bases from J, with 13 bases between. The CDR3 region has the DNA TGTGCCAGCAGCTCTATGGGCTACGGAGAGACCCAGTACTTC. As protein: CASSSMGYGETQYF.

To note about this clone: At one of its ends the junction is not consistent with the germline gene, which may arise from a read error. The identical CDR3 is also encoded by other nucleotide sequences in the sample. CDR3 sequence: CASSLPGQRTEAFF. CDR3 sequence (DNA): TGTGCCAGCAGCTTACCGGGACAGCGCACTGAGGCTTTCTTT. V gene TRBV7-8 combines with J gene TRBJ1-1; TRBD1 agrees at 7 bases. This CDR3 comprises 14 residues. Per germline, CDR1 SGHVS and CDR2 FQNEAQ. Supplemented by reference TRBV7-8 and TRBJ1-1, the full variable domain reads GAGVSQSPRYKVAKRGQDVALRCDPISGHVSLFWYQQALGQGPEFLTYFQNEAQLDKSGLPSDRFFAERPEGSVSTLKIQRTQQEDSAVYLCASSLPGQRTEAFFGQGTRLTVV.